This record looks at one T cell receptor beta chain sequence and its context. The antigen remains unidentified. This sample is drawn from a study of OX40 agonist ivuxolimab in advanced cancers. Study-level findings and limits: The mean number of expanded clones was higher in CD8+ T cells than in CD4+.

Here immunoSEQ multiplex PCR was the method, and the copy in TCRdb shows in-frame clones only, minus some. This sample carries just under 85,000 clones, roughly 85% of them seen once, and the ten largest clones take 0.75% to 0.85%. Germline V gene lookup returns CDR1 MNHEY and CDR2 SMNVEV (reference sequence). The CDR3 totals 15 residues. V gave up 0 bases and J gave up 7 bases, with 12 bases separating them. The TCR was taken from an adult with an advanced solid tumor such as melanoma, head and neck, liver or kidney cancer. The sample here was CD4+ or CD8+ T cells sorted from blood, taken in a trial of the OX40 agonist ivuxolimab. J is TRBJ1-4 and V is TRBV27; D may be TRBD1 (5 bases). The CDR3 nucleotides are TGTGCCAGCAGTTTATCGTGGGGGATAGGTGAAAAACTGTTTTTT. It yields the protein CASSLSWGIGEKLFF.